The sequence of this TCR beta chain was determined in a study of T cell responses to AZD1222 COVID-19 vaccine. The CDR3 has 14 residues. V lost 7 bases to trimming and J lost 2 bases, with 12 bases between them. The germline V gene has CDR1 LNHDA and CDR2 SQIVND (reference sequence). With regard to this clone: The antigen is unknown.

Study-wide results and caveats: Spike-specific TCR breadth and depth rose after two AZD1222 doses. Baseline antibody screening turned up just a handful of seropositive AZD1222 recipients. CD4 TCRs associated with vaccination spanned spike, dominating at 160-218 and 743-854.

Profiled with immunoSEQ multiplex PCR; TCRdb holds only in-frame clones, not every one. This table holds about 190,000 clones, 80% to 90% found once. The sequencing here drew on peripheral blood, taken on day 0 of MenACWY control vaccination. The chain links TRBV19 to TRBJ1-5; no reliable D call. This TCR was recovered from an adult in good health. The CDR3 region has the DNA TGTGCCAGTACTCCCCGGCAGGGCAATCAGCCCCAGCATTTT. Amino acids: CASTPRQGNQPQHF.